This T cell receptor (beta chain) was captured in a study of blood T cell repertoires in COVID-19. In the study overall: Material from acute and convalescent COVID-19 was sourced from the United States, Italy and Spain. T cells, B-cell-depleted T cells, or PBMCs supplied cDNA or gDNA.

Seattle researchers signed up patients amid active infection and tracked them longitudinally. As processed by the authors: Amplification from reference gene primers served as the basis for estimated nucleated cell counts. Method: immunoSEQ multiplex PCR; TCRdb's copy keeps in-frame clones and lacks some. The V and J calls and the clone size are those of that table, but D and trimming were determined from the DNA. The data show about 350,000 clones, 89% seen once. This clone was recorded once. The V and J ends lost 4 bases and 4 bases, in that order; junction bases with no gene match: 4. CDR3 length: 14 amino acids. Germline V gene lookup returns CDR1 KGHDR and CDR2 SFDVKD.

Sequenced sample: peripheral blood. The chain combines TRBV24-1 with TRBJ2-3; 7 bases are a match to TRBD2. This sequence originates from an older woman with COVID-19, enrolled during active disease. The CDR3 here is CATSESGLADTQYF. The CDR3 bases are TGTGCCACCAGTGAATCCGGACTAGCAGATACGCAGTATTTT.